These 20 T cell receptor beta chains share one sample of origin, sequenced in a study of Ad26.COV2.S vaccination and SARS-CoV-2 variants. Only in-frame clones appear in the TCRdb table, and some are missing; sequencing was by immunoSEQ multiplex PCR. This table holds 300,000 to 450,000 clones, 92% found once. The input for sequencing was peripheral blood, taken after recovery from COVID-19. Every receptor here comes from a human donor who had recovered from COVID-19.

The chain combines TRBV21-1 with TRBJ2-7; the listed D gene, TRBD2, was not tested against the DNA. TRBV21-1 is deemed a pseudogene. There are 14 residues in the CDR3. The CDR3 is CASSKDARGFTSYF. CDR3 nucleotide sequence: TGTGCCAGCAGCAAGGACGCCCGCGGGTTCACTTCGTACTTC.

The CDR3 sequence is CASSLAQAGEQYF. The CDR3 region has the DNA TGTGCCAGCAGCTTAGCGCAGGCGGGCGAGCAGTACTTC. The chain joins TRBV7-9 to TRBJ2-7; possibly TRBD2 for D (5 bases). This CDR3 comprises 13 residues. V lost 0 bases, J lost 6 bases, and 9 bases lay in between. The germline V gene has CDR1 SEHNR and CDR2 FQNEAQ (reference sequence).

J is TRBJ2-3 and V is TRBV5-1; the D gene could be TRBD1 or TRBD2 (5 bases each). Per the germline V gene, CDR1 is SGHRS and CDR2 is YFSETQ. V gave up 4 bases and J gave up 4 bases, with 16 bases separating them. There are 15 residues in the CDR3. CDR3 protein: CASSLRDRSADTQYF. In DNA, the CDR3 is TGCGCCAGCAGCCTCCGGGACCGTAGCGCAGATACGCAGTATTTT.

This clone has only one observation. This chain connects TRBV9 to TRBJ1-1, with TRBD1 matching 11 bases. CDR3 size: 15 residues. V lost 2 bases to trimming and J lost 3 bases; unmatched junction nucleotides: 3. Looked up from germline, CDR1 is SGDLS and CDR2 is YYNGEE. In nucleotides, the CDR3 is TGTGCCAGCAGCGTCGGGACAGGGGGAGACACTGAAGCTTTCTTT. This sequence encodes CASSVGTGGDTEAFF.

The chain carries TRBV7-9 and TRBJ1-1, with D maybe TRBD1 (6 bases). Germline-derived CDR1 and CDR2 are SEHNR and FQNEAQ (reference sequence). V lost 2 bases and J lost 6, with 10 bases in between. The CDR3 has 13 residues. The CDR3: CASSLTTGSEAFF. In DNA form, the CDR3 reads TGTGCCAGCAGCTTAACCACAGGGTCTGAAGCTTTCTTT.

The chain links TRBV7-9 to TRBJ1-2; tentative D call: TRBD1 (5 bases). Germline-derived CDR1 and CDR2 are SEHNR and FQNEAQ (reference sequence). This CDR3 contains 16 residues. V lost 4 bases to trimming and J lost 4 bases, with 19 bases between them. The DNA for the CDR3 is TGTGCCAGCAGCTCCCGGGGCGGACTGAGTCGCTATGGCTACACCTTC. It codes for CASSSRGGLSRYGYTF. Drawing the rest from reference TRBV7-9 and TRBJ1-2, the complete variable domain is DTGVSQNPRHKITKRGQNVTFRCDPISEHNRLYWYRQTLGQGPEFLTYFQNEAQLEKSRLLSDRFSAERPKGSFSTLEIQRTEQGDSAMYLCASSSRGGLSRYGYTFGSGTRLTVV.

The chain combines TRBV3-1 (or the pseudogene TRBV3-2) with TRBJ2-1; D gene uncertain. The germline V and J ends were trimmed by 4 bases and 4 bases, with 14 bases remaining between them. The CDR3 runs 15 residues. From germline, CDR1 is LGHDT and CDR2 YNNKEL (reference sequence). The CDR3 coding sequence is TGTGCCAGCAGCCCATTGGTAGGGAAATACAATGAGCAGTTCTTC. As protein: CASSPLVGKYNEQFF.

The CDR3 reads CASSLGLSWLTGGVNYGYTF. CDR3 nucleotide sequence: TGTGCCAGCAGCTTGGGTTTGTCGTGGCTGACAGGGGGCGTCAACTATGGCTACACCTTC. This sequence joins TRBV5-5 and TRBJ1-2, with 10 positions matching TRBD1. CDR3 length equals 20 residues. Looked up from germline, CDR1 is SGHKS and CDR2 is YYEKEE (reference sequence). Trimming took 0 bases from V and 2 from J; bases not matched to a gene: 16.

The rearrangement links TRBV12-5 to TRBJ1-1; maybe TRBD1 (5 bases). This CDR3 has 16 residues. V gave up 4 bases and J gave up 4 bases, with 19 bases separating them. Per germline, CDR1 LGHNT and CDR2 FRNRAP. CDR3 in amino acids: CASGSPRGKVSTEAFF. The DNA of the CDR3 is TGTGCTAGTGGTTCCCCCCGGGGGAAGGTTAGCACTGAAGCTTTCTTT.

The rearrangement joins TRBV9 to TRBJ1-5; D might be TRBD1 (5 bases). Trimming took off 4 bases at V and 2 bases at J, with 10 bases between the two ends. The CDR3 length is 14 residues. From germline, CDR1 is SGDLS and CDR2 YYNGEE. Here the CDR3 reads CASSPSQGNQPQHF. CDR3 bases: TGTGCCAGCAGCCCCTCACAGGGCAATCAGCCCCAGCATTTT.

This clone was counted once. Germline is not matched at one junction end, which may reflect a read error. The chain recombines TRBV5-4 with TRBJ1-2; 7 bases are shared with TRBD1. Germline V gene lookup returns CDR1 SGHNT and CDR2 YYREEE (reference sequence). The CDR3 is 16 residues long. The CDR3 coding sequence is TGTGCCAACAGCCCGAGAACCTTTCAGGGGGGCTATGGCTACACCTTC. This sequence encodes CANSPRTFQGGYGYTF.

This chain uses TRBV29-1 with TRBJ2-2; a weak D match, TRBD1 (6 bases). This CDR3 spans 10 amino acids. Germline V lookup: CDR1 SQVTM, CDR2 ANQGSEA. V was pared by 7 bases and J by 10 bases, with 10 bases between. The DNA for the CDR3 is TGCAGCGCCAGGGGAACGGAGCTGTTTTTT. This codes for CSARGTELFF.

The chain employs TRBV3-1 (or the pseudogene TRBV3-2) and TRBJ2-3; 7 nucleotides match TRBD2. Looked up from germline, CDR1 is LGHDT and CDR2 is YNNKEL (reference sequence). This CDR3 is 18 amino acids long. The V segment lost 1 base and the J segment 2 bases; nucleotides outside the gene matches: 12. In DNA, the CDR3 is TGTGCCAGCAGCCAAGCTGGACTGAGCGGGGTAACCACAGATACGCAGTATTTT. Encoded protein: CASSQAGLSGVTTDTQYF.

The chain couples TRBV11-2 to TRBJ2-5, with D perhaps matching TRBD1 (7 bases). V lost 5 bases and J lost 4, with 26 bases in between. Germline V CDR1 and CDR2: SGHAT, FQNNGV. The CDR3 length is 18 residues. The CDR3 here is CASSKRGDGGGLAETQYF. The CDR3 nucleotides read TGTGCCAGCAGCAAAAGAGGAGATGGAGGGGGCCTCGCAGAGACCCAGTACTTC.

This chain links TRBV7-8 with TRBJ2-3; D may be TRBD2 (5 bases). The CDR3 runs 15 residues. CDR1 is SGHVS and CDR2 is FQNEAQ in the germline V gene. Here the CDR3 DNA reads TGTGGAATTGTTGACGCCCGGACTAGCACAGATACGCAGTATTTT. Translated: CGIVDARTSTDTQYF.

V usage is TRBV6-1 and J usage is TRBJ1-1; tentative D call: TRBD1 (5 bases). Between the trimmed V and J ends, which lost 3 bases and 3 bases, there was a span of 11 bases. The CDR3 is made up of 14 amino acids. The V gene's germline CDR1 is MNHNS and CDR2 SASEGT. In DNA form, the CDR3 reads TGTGCCAGCAGTGAGTGGACAACCTACACTGAAGCTTTCTTT. It specifies CASSEWTTYTEAFF.

The chain recombines TRBV2 with TRBJ2-2; 9 nucleotides agree with TRBD2. The V gene end was trimmed by 4 bases and the J gene end by 12 bases; junction bases not matched to a gene: 9. Germline CDR1 SNHLY, CDR2 FYNNEI. CDR3 length: 14 amino acids. The chain's CDR3 is CASSGVAGGLKLFF. CDR3 DNA: TGTGCCAGCAGTGGTGTTGCGGGGGGGCTAAAGCTGTTTTTT. The full variable domain, completed using reference TRBV2 and TRBJ2-2, is EPEVTQTPSHQVTQMGQEVILRCVPISNHLYFYWYRQILGQKVEFLVSFYNNEISEKSEIFDDQFSVERPDGSNFTLKIRSTKLEDSAMYFCASSGVAGGLKLFFGEGSRLTVL.

This clone was found once. The rearrangement uses TRBV4-1 and TRBJ2-3, with 14 bases lining up with TRBD2. The V gene end was trimmed by 4 bases and the J gene end by 0 bases; junction bases not matched to a gene: 6. CDR1 and CDR2 (germline): MGHRA, YSYEKL. The CDR3 contains 18 residues. Here the CDR3 reads CASSLGLAGGFSTDTQYF. CDR3 in DNA: TGCGCCAGCAGCCTAGGACTAGCGGGGGGATTTAGCACAGATACGCAGTATTTT.

The chain employs TRBV7-9 and TRBJ1-5; D is unresolved. The V and J ends lost 5 bases and 5 bases respectively, with 7 bases between them. Per the germline V gene, CDR1 is SEHNR and CDR2 is FQNEAQ (reference sequence). The CDR3 sequence is 12 residues long. The CDR3 sequence: CASSKTDQPQHF. The CDR3 DNA reads as TGTGCCAGCAGCAAGACGGATCAGCCCCAGCATTTT.

CDR3 DNA sequence: TGTGCCAGCAGGGGAGACACTTACGAGCAGTACTTC. It translates to CASRGDTYEQYF. The gene calls are TRBV2 and TRBJ2-7; possible D gene TRBD2, 5 bases. The CDR3 contains 12 residues. Between the trimmed V and J ends, which lost 6 bases and 4 bases, there was a span of 10 bases. Germline lookup yields CDR1 SNHLY and CDR2 FYNNEI.